This passage covers 5 T cell receptor beta chains from one sample sequenced in a study of blood T cell repertoires in COVID-19. The table came from immunoSEQ multiplex PCR; TCRdb's copy has only in-frame clones and leaves some out. The table has fewer than 110,000 clones, more than 70% seen once. The sequenced sample was peripheral blood. The origin of the receptors is a man in his forties or fifties with active or convalescent COVID-19.

The CDR3 here is CASSLYDRGSYEQYF. DNA for the CDR3: TGTGCCAGCAGCTTATATGACAGGGGATCCTACGAGCAGTACTTC. The J gene is TRBJ2-7, the V gene TRBV7-9, with 8 bases identical to TRBD1. V trimming: 2 bases; J trimming: 1 base; junction bases outside the gene matches: 4. This CDR3 contains 15 residues. Germline CDR1 SEHNR, CDR2 FQNEAQ (reference sequence).

The V call is TRBV5-1, the J call TRBJ1-5, with 8 bases lining up with TRBD1. The germline CDR1 and CDR2 sequences are SGHRS and YFSETQ. The CDR3 contains 15 residues. V gave up 0 bases and J gave up 3 bases; unmatched junction bases: 2. The CDR3 DNA reads TGCGCCAGCAGCTTGGCAGGGGGCAACAATCAGCCCCAGCATTTT. It is translated as CASSLAGGNNQPQHF.

As DNA, the CDR3 is TGTGCCAGCAGCCCTGACTCAACTAATGAAAAACTGTTTTTT. Translating gives CASSPDSTNEKLFF. The V call is TRBV7-3, the J call TRBJ1-4; D uncertain. Trimming left V 5 bases short and J 0 bases short, with 7 bases between. The CDR3 has 14 amino acids. Germline CDR1 reads SGHTA; CDR2 reads FQGTGA. The full variable domain, with the rest looked up from reference TRBV7-3 and TRBJ1-4, is GAGVSQTPSNKVTEKGKYVELRCDPISGHTALYWYRQSLGQGPEFLIYFQGTGAADDSGLPNDRFFAVRPEGSVSTLKIQRTERGDSAVYLCASSPDSTNEKLFFGSGTQLSVL.

This clone occurred a few times. This chain connects TRBV4-1 to TRBJ2-6; 13 bases are a match to TRBD2. CDR3 size: 18 residues. CDR1 is MGHRA and CDR2 is YSYEKL in the germline V gene. V dropped 4 bases and J dropped 3; count of bases not matched to a gene: 6. CDR3 coding DNA: TGCGCCAGCAGCCGAGGGGGACTAGCGGGGATTGGGGCCAACGTCCTGACTTTC. It yields the protein CASSRGGLAGIGANVLTF.

This clone was seen repeatedly, ten times or more. The CDR3 coding sequence is TGTGCCAGCAGCCAAGCTGCAGGGTATAATCAGCCCCAGCATTTT. Residues: CASSQAAGYNQPQHF. The rearrangement uses TRBV3-1 (or the pseudogene TRBV3-2) and TRBJ1-5, with D tentatively TRBD1 (5 bases). Germline assignment: CDR1 LGHDT and CDR2 YNNKEL (reference sequence). The length of the CDR3 is 15 residues. V gave up 1 base and J gave up 4 bases, with 11 bases separating them.